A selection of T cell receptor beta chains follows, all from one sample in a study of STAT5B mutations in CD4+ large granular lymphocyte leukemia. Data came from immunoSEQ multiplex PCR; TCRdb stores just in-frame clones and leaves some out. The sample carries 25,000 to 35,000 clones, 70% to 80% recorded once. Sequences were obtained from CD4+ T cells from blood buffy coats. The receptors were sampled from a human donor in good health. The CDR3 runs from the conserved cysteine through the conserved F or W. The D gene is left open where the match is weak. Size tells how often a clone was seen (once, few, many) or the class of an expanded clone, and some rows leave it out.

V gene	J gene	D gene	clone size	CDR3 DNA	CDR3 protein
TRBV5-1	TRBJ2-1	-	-	TGCGCCAGCAGCTGGGTTATGGACAATGAGCAGTTCTTC	CASSWVMDNEQFF
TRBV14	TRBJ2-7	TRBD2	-	TGTGCCAGCAGCCAAGATGCGGGGGACGAGCAGTACTTC	CASSQDAGDEQYF
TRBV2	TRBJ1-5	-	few	TGTGCCAGCAAGGGGGTCACCCTGGATCAGCCCCAGCATTTT	CASKGVTLDQPQHF
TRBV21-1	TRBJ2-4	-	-	TGTGCCAGCACCGAGCGGGACAGACTAAACCTAGCCAAAAACATTCAGTACTTC	CASTERDRLNLAKNIQYF
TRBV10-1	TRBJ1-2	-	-	TGCGCCAGCAGTGAGTCGCAGGTGGGAGGCTACACCTTC	CASSESQVGGYTF
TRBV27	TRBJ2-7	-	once	TGTGCCAGCAGTTACTTGAGATCCTACGAGCAGTACTTC	CASSYLRSYEQYF
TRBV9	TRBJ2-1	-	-	TGTGCCAGCAGCACTCCATCAAGGGGGGCCTCCTACAATGAGCAGTTCTTC	CASSTPSRGASYNEQFF
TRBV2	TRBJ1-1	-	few	TGTGCCAGCAGTGTTAGGTTTGGGGGAGGTTGGACTGAAGCTTTCTTT	CASSVRFGGGWTEAFF
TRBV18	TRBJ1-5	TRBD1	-	TGTGCCAGCTCACTAGAGGGGACAGGGGCCTATCTGCCCCAGCATTTT	CASSLEGTGAYLPQHF
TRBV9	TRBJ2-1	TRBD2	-	TGTGCCAGCAGCGGCCTAGCGGGGGTGGCTGAGCAGTTCTTC	CASSGLAGVAEQFF
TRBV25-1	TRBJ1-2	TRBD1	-	TGTGCCAGCAGTGAGGCAGGGGGAGTTTATGGCTACACCTTC	CASSEAGGVYGYTF
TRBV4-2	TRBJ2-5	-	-	TGTGCCAGCAGCCCAGGCGTGGGTGCACAAGAGACCCAGTACTTC	CASSPGVGAQETQYF